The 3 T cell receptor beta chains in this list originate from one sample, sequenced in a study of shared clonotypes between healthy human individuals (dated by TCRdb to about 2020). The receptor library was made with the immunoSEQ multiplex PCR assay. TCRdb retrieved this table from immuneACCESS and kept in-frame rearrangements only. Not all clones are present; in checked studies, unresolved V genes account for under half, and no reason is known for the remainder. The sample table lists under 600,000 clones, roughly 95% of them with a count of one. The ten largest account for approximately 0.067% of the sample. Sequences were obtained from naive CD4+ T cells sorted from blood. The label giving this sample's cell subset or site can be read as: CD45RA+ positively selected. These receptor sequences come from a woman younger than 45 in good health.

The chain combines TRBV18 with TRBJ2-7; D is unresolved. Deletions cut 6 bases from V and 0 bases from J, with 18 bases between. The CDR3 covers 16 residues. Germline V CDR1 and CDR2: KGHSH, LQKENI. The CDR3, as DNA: TGTGCCAGCTCCCGAGCCAACACATTAGTCTCCTACGAGCAGTACTTC. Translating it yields CASSRANTLVSYEQYF.

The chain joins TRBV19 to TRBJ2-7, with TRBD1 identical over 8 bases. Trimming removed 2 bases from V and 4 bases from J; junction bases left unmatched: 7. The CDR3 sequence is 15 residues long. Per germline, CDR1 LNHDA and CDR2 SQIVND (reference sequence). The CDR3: CASSISGQGKYEQYF. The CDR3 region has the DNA TGTGCCAGTAGTATATCCGGACAGGGAAAGTACGAGCAGTACTTC.

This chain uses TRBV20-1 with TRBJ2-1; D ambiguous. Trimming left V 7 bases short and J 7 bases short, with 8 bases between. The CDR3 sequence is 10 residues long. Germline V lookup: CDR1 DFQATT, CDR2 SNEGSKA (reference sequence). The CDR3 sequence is CSGLGNEQFF. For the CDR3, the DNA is TGCAGTGGTCTCGGAAATGAGCAGTTCTTC.